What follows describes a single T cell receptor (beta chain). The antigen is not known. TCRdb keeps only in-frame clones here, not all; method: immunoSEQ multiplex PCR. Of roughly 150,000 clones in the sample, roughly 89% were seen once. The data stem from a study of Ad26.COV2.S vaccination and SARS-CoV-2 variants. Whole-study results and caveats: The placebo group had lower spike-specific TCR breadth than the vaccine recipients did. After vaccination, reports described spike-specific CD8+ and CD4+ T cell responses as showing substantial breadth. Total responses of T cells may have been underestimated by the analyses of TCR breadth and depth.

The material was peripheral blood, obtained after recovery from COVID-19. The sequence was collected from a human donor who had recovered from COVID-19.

The CDR3 sequence is CASSTYALTETTKNEQFF. CDR3 bases: TGTGCCAGCAGTACTTACGCCTTGACAGAAACGACCAAAAATGAGCAGTTCTTC. This chain connects TRBV28 to TRBJ2-1; D perhaps matches TRBD1 (5 bases). This CDR3 has 18 residues. V gave up 5 bases and J gave up 7 bases, with 27 bases separating them. Germline CDR1 MDHEN, CDR2 SYDVKM.